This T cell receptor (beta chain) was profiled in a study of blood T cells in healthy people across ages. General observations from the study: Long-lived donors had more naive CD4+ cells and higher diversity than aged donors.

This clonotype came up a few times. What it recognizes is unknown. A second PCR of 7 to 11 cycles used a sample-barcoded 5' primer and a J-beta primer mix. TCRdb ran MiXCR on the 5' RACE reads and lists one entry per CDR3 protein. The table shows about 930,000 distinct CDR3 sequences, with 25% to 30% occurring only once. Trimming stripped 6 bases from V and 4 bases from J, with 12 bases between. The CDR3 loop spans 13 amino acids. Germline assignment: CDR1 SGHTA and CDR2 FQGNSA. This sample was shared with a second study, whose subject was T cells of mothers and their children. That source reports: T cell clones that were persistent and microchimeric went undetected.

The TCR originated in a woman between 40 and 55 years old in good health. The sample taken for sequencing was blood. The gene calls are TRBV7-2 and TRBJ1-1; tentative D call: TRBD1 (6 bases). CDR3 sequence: CASSGGASTEAFF. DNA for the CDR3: TGTGCCAGCAGTGGGGGGGCAAGCACTGAAGCTTTCTTT.